This passage covers 25 T cell receptor beta chains from one sample sequenced in a study of identical twins. TCRdb re-called the 5' RACE reads with MiXCR, one entry per CDR3 protein. Of around 1.7 million distinct CDR3 sequences in the sample, about 32% were seen once. The sequencing input was cord blood. Receptor source: a newborn girl in good health.

This clonotype was observed a handful of times. V is TRBV7-9 and J is TRBJ2-3; D may match TRBD1 or TRBD2 (5 bases each). V lost 7 bases and J 1 base, leaving 9 bases between the germline ends. This CDR3 contains 13 residues. Germline CDR1 reads SEHNR; CDR2 reads FQNEAQ (reference sequence). CDR3 in amino acids: CASIRGRTDTQYF. In DNA form, the CDR3 reads TGTGCCAGCATCCGGGGCCGCACAGATACGCAGTATTTT. Looking up the rest from reference TRBV7-9 and TRBJ2-3 gives the full variable domain: DTGVSQNPRHKITKRGQNVTFRCDPISEHNRLYWYRQTLGQGPEFLTYFQNEAQLEKSRLLSDRFSAERPKGSFSTLEIQRTEQGDSAMYLCASIRGRTDTQYFGPGTRLTVL.

The sample holds a few counts of this clonotype. A much larger clone lies a single base off, so this may be a read error. J is TRBJ2-3 and V is TRBV20-1; weak D call: TRBD2 (6 bases). The CDR3 spans 14 residues. V dropped 1 base and J dropped 1 base, with 9 bases sitting between them. Germline CDR1 is DFQATT and CDR2 is SNEGSKA (reference sequence). The CDR3 loop reads CSARGSSGTDTQYF. The CDR3 DNA reads as TGCAGTGCTAGAGGGTCTAGCGGCACAGATACGCAGTATTTT.

This clonotype was observed a handful of times. The V and J genes are TRBV28 and TRBJ1-1; tentatively, D is TRBD1 (6 bases). Germline CDR1 MDHEN, CDR2 SYDVKM. The CDR3 runs to 15 residues. Trimming stripped 0 bases from V and 7 bases from J, with 15 bases between. Written as DNA, the CDR3 is TGTGCCAGCAGTTTATGGGGGAAGACAGGAGTTGAAGCTTTCTTT. Protein product: CASSLWGKTGVEAFF. Together with reference TRBV28 and TRBJ1-1, the CDR3 gives the full variable domain: DVKVTQSSRYLVKRTGEKVFLECVQDMDHENMFWYRQDPGLGLRLIYFSYDVKMKEKGDIPEGYSVSREKKERFSLILESASTNQTSMYLCASSLWGKTGVEAFFGQGTRLTVV.

This clonotype turned up a few times. The V and J genes are TRBV20-1 and TRBJ1-5; D possibly corresponds to TRBD1 (5 bases). This CDR3 has 13 amino acids. Per germline, CDR1 DFQATT and CDR2 SNEGSKA (reference sequence). With 6 bases removed from V and 3 bases from J, the gap between germline ends came to 12 bases. CDR3 nucleotide sequence: TGCAGTGCGAGGGACGGATACAATCAGCCCCAGCATTTT. Translated: CSARDGYNQPQHF.

There are a few counts of this clonotype. The chain uses TRBV5-1 and TRBJ1-1; D ambiguous. From germline, CDR1 is SGHRS and CDR2 YFSETQ. The CDR3 sequence is 14 residues long. The V and J ends lost 3 bases and 5 bases respectively, with 14 bases between them. The CDR3 DNA is TGCGCCAGCAGCTGGGGTGAACCTTCGACTGAAGCTTTCTTT. It is translated as CASSWGEPSTEAFF.

This clonotype has more than one count but fewer than ten. This chain joins TRBV11-1 and TRBJ2-5; the match to TRBD2 covers 7 bases. Looked up from germline, CDR1 is SGHAT and CDR2 is FQDESV (reference sequence). The CDR3 extends over 15 amino acids. Trimming at V came to 5 bases and at J to 0 bases, leaving 6 bases not matched to a gene. The CDR3: CASSPLAAYQETQYF. The DNA of the CDR3 is TGTGCCAGCAGCCCCCTAGCGGCTTACCAAGAGACCCAGTACTTC.

V and J are TRBV20-1 and TRBJ2-5; TRBD2 matches at 8 bases. This CDR3 spans 14 amino acids. Germline assignment: CDR1 DFQATT and CDR2 SNEGSKA (reference sequence). Trimming cost V 2 bases and J 5 bases; bases outside gene matches: 7. CDR3 sequence (DNA): TGCAGTGCTAGAACGACGGGAGGGTGGGAGACCCAGTACTTC. It codes for CSARTTGGWETQYF.

The V call is TRBV24-1, the J call TRBJ2-1, with TRBD2 matching 11 bases. The CDR3 length is 16 residues. Germline values: CDR1 KGHDR, CDR2 SFDVKD. V shed 3 bases and J 0 bases; nucleotides not matched to a gene: 0. Written as DNA, the CDR3 is TGTGCCACCAGTGATGGGACTAGCGGCTCCTACAATGAGCAGTTCTTC. Its translation: CATSDGTSGSYNEQFF.

Only a few counts were recorded for this clonotype. The chain combines TRBV5-6 with TRBJ2-7; either TRBD1 or TRBD2 may fit D (5 bases each). Deletions cut 3 bases from V and 2 bases from J, with 12 bases between. The germline V gene encodes CDR1 SGHDT and CDR2 YYEEEE. The CDR3 length is 14 residues. The CDR3 loop is CASSSGLPTYEQYF. The CDR3 DNA follows: TGTGCCAGCAGCTCGGGGCTCCCGACCTACGAGCAGTACTTC. Full variable domain (remainder filled in from reference TRBV5-6 and TRBJ2-7): DAGVTQSPTHLIKTRGQQVTLRCSPKSGHDTVSWYQQALGQGPQFIFQYYEEEERQRGNFPDRFSGHQFPNYSSELNVNALLLGDSALYLCASSSGLPTYEQYFGPGTRLTVT.

The chain carries TRBV10-3 and TRBJ2-7, with D perhaps matching TRBD1 (6 bases). CDR3 size: 17 residues. Trimming pared 8 bases from V and 0 bases from J, leaving 23 bases between. Germline V gives CDR1 ENHRY, CDR2 SYGVKD. The CDR3 DNA reads as TGTGCCATCTGGGGGAAGCCAAGGGGACACAGCTCCTACGAGCAGTACTTC. Amino acid sequence: CAIWGKPRGHSSYEQYF.

The chain is built from TRBV19 and TRBJ1-4; 8 nucleotides match TRBD1. This CDR3 spans 16 amino acids. CDR1 LNHDA and CDR2 SQIVND come from the germline V gene (reference sequence). V shed 6 bases and J 0 bases; nucleotides not matched to a gene: 6. The CDR3 sequence: CASRPGQAPTNEKLFF. Written as DNA, the CDR3 is TGTGCCAGTAGGCCGGGACAGGCTCCAACTAATGAAAAACTGTTTTTT.

There are a few counts of this clonotype. The chain links TRBV12-3 or TRBV12-4 to TRBJ1-3; no clear D. The ends were cut back, 7 bases at V and 1 base at J, with 11 bases in the middle. There are 14 residues in the CDR3. Written as DNA, the CDR3 is TGTGCCAGCAATCCACAGAGGTCTGGAAACACCATATATTTT. It is translated as CASNPQRSGNTIYF.

The chain's CDR3 is CAWSTGVQPQHF. CDR3 coding DNA: TGTGCCTGGAGTACAGGAGTTCAGCCCCAGCATTTT. The gene calls are TRBV30 and TRBJ1-5, with D tentatively TRBD1 (5 bases). Germline V gene lookup returns CDR1 GTSNPN and CDR2 SVGIG (reference sequence). The CDR3 length is 12 residues. V lost 2 bases, J lost 6 bases, and 8 bases lay in between.

The gene calls are TRBV3-1 and TRBJ2-7; 12 bases are shared with TRBD1. J lost 4 bases, V lost 1 base, and 2 bases had no gene match. Germline V gene data show CDR1 as LGHDT and CDR2 as YNNKEL (reference sequence). The CDR3 is made up of 15 amino acids. CDR3 nucleotides: TGTGCCAGCAGCCAAGCGGGACAGGGGGCATACGAGCAGTACTTC. Its protein product is CASSQAGQGAYEQYF.

The chain uses TRBV9 and TRBJ2-7, with 12 bases that match TRBD2. J was trimmed by 7 bases and V by 4 bases; bases with no gene match: 12. The CDR3 extends over 16 amino acids. Germline V gene data show CDR1 as SGDLS and CDR2 as YYNGEE. For the CDR3, the DNA is TGTGCCAGCAGCCCGACTAGCGGGAGAGGTCCATGGGAGCAGTACTTC. Amino acids: CASSPTSGRGPWEQYF.

The rearrangement joins TRBV28 to TRBJ1-1; D is perhaps TRBD1 (5 bases). Trimming cost V 4 bases and J 4 bases, with 16 bases left between them. This CDR3 comprises 15 residues. Looked up from germline, CDR1 is MDHEN and CDR2 is SYDVKM. The CDR3 coding sequence is TGTGCCAGCAGTTCCCCCCCAGAAAGGGGCACTGAAGCTTTCTTT. This gives the protein CASSSPPERGTEAFF.

Comments on this clonotype: An end of the junction differs from the germline gene, which may be a read error. J is TRBJ2-7 and V is TRBV3-1, with D uncertain. Looked up from germline, CDR1 is LGHDT and CDR2 is YNNKEL (reference sequence). This CDR3 spans 13 amino acids. CDR3 sequence (DNA): TGTGCCAGCAGCCCCCTGCGATCCTACGAGCACTACTTC. The encoded protein is CASSPLRSYEHYF.

The V and J genes are TRBV29-1 and TRBJ2-3, with 13 bases that match TRBD2. The CDR3 runs to 16 residues. Germline lookup yields CDR1 SQVTM and CDR2 ANQGSEA. The trim removed 2 bases at V and 5 bases at J, leaving 7 bases unmatched. CDR3 nucleotides: TGCAGCGTTGAACCCCGGACTAGCGGGGGAGGAGATACGCAGTATTTT. It yields the protein CSVEPRTSGGGDTQYF.

The gene calls are TRBV14 and TRBJ2-7, with D perhaps TRBD2 (7 bases). The germline V gene encodes CDR1 SGHDN and CDR2 FVKESK. Trimming left V 1 base short and J 4 bases short, with 14 bases between. The CDR3 runs to 15 residues. The CDR3: CASSQVRGARYEQYF. CDR3 bases: TGTGCCAGCAGCCAAGTCCGGGGGGCGCGGTACGAGCAGTACTTC.

This sequence joins TRBV4-1 and TRBJ1-2; D remains unclear. Germline V gene sequence: CDR1 MGHRA, CDR2 YSYEKL. Trimming took off 0 bases at V and 5 bases at J, with 10 bases between the two ends. This CDR3 is built from 14 residues. The CDR3 nucleotides read TGCGCCAGCAGCCAAGATCGAGAGGTGTATGGCTACACCTTC. Amino acid sequence: CASSQDREVYGYTF.

J is TRBJ2-7 and V is TRBV24-1; D may be TRBD2 (5 bases). The germline V and J ends were trimmed by 2 bases and 5 bases, with 6 bases remaining between them. The CDR3 has 12 amino acids. Germline CDR1 KGHDR, CDR2 SFDVKD. DNA of the CDR3: TGTGCCACCAGTGATTCTAGCCACGAGCAGTACTTC. Translation gives CATSDSSHEQYF.

The rearrangement links TRBV28 to TRBJ1-5, with unresolved D. CDR1 and CDR2 from the germline V gene are MDHEN and SYDVKM. V lost 2 bases and J 6 bases, leaving 14 bases between the germline ends. There are 15 residues in the CDR3. CDR3 coding DNA: TGTGCCAGCAGTTTAACCGTAGGAGCGGTTCAGCCCCAGCATTTT. This encodes CASSLTVGAVQPQHF.

The chain recombines TRBV12-3 or TRBV12-4 with TRBJ2-7; 7 positions agree with TRBD1. This CDR3 comprises 13 residues. J was trimmed by 5 bases and V by 8 bases; bases with no gene match: 9. The CDR3, as DNA: TGTGCCAGCCGGAAGGGGGCAGACCACGAGCAGTACTTC. Its protein is CASRKGADHEQYF.

This clonotype was recorded a few times. This chain uses TRBV5-1 with TRBJ2-7; TRBD1 matches at 8 bases. CDR1 is SGHRS, CDR2 YFSETQ, per germline. CDR3 length: 15 amino acids. Trimming took 0 bases from V and 2 from J; bases not matched to a gene: 4. CDR3: CASSLGDRITYEQYF. The CDR3 DNA reads TGCGCCAGCAGCTTGGGGGACAGGATAACCTACGAGCAGTACTTC.

The chain recombines TRBV28 with TRBJ2-1, with a tentative D call TRBD1 (5 bases). The V end lost 3 bases, the J end lost 2 bases, and 11 bases lay between the germline ends. This CDR3 comprises 15 residues. The V gene's germline CDR1 is MDHEN and CDR2 SYDVKM. CDR3 residues: CASSLGQPTYNEQFF. DNA for the CDR3: TGTGCCAGCAGTTTGGGGCAGCCCACCTACAATGAGCAGTTCTTC.